Listed below are T cell receptor beta chains from one sample, sequenced in a study of blood T cell repertoires in COVID-19. Only in-frame clones appear in the TCRdb table, and some are missing; sequencing was by immunoSEQ multiplex PCR. The sample records 210,000 or so clones, around 80% being singletons. Sequencing was done on a sample of peripheral blood. The receptors were sampled from a woman of 80 years or more with active or convalescent COVID-19. CDR3s include the opening cysteine and the closing phenylalanine or tryptophan. A D gene is named only where the DNA matches it firmly. Rows give clone size only sometimes, using once, few, many, or a class for an expanded clone.

d_call j_call clone_size v_call cdr3_aa cdr3_nt
TRBD1 TRBJ2-5 - TRBV6-5 CASRRDRGLVETQYF TGTGCCAGCAGGAGGGACAGGGGGCTTGTTGAGACCCAGTACTTC
- TRBJ1-2 - TRBV15 CATSRTPAGAPYGYTF TGTGCCACCAGCCGTACTCCCGCAGGGGCGCCTTATGGCTACACCTTC
- TRBJ1-2 - TRBV6-5 CASSFGARYGYTF TGTGCCAGCAGTTTTGGGGCCCGCTATGGCTACACCTTC
- TRBJ1-1 - TRBV5-1 CASSFGGTEAFF TGCGCCAGCAGCTTTGGCGGCACTGAAGCTTTCTTT
- TRBJ1-2 - TRBV28 CATPGGESGYTF TGTGCCACCCCGGGAGGAGAGAGTGGCTACACCTTC
TRBD1 TRBJ1-3 once TRBV3-1/TRBV3-2 CASSRGQSSGNTIYF TGTGCCAGCAGCCGGGGACAGTCCTCTGGAAACACCATATATTTT
- TRBJ2-7 few TRBV7-9 CASSLVSLGQVYYEQYF TGTGCCAGCAGCTTAGTGAGCCTGGGCCAGGTATACTACGAGCAGTACTTC
- TRBJ2-7 - TRBV7-9 CASSLLGQQSPYEQYF TGTGCCAGCAGCCTGTTAGGACAGCAGTCCCCCTACGAGCAGTACTTC
- TRBJ2-6 once TRBV19 CASSIDFWSTGANVLTF TGTGCCAGTAGTATAGATTTCTGGAGTACTGGGGCCAACGTCCTGACTTTC
TRBD2 TRBJ2-5 - TRBV9 CASSVGLAGAGEKTQYF TGTGCCAGCAGCGTCGGACTAGCGGGGGCAGGGGAGAAGACCCAGTACTTC
- TRBJ2-2 - TRBV2 CASSERTFNTGELFF TGTGCCAGCAGTGAAAGGACTTTTAACACCGGGGAGCTGTTTTTT
TRBD1 TRBJ1-4 - TRBV18 CASSSRQGTEKLFF TGTGCCAGCTCAAGCCGACAGGGGACTGAAAAACTGTTTTTT
TRBD1 TRBJ1-6 - TRBV6-6 CASSYPGQGRGSPLHF TGTGCCAGCAGTTACCCTGGACAGGGCCGGGGTTCACCCCTCCACTTT
- TRBJ1-2 - TRBV19 CASSLGHGYTF TGTGCCAGTAGTCTTGGCCATGGCTACACCTTC
- TRBJ2-2 - TRBV7-2 CASSLGHPNTGELFF TGTGCCAGTTCACTGGGACATCCGAACACCGGGGAGCTGTTTTTT
TRBD1 TRBJ2-4 - TRBV28 CASGTGVKNIQYF TGTGCCAGCGGGACAGGGGTAAAAAACATTCAGTACTTC